This paragraph covers one T cell receptor (beta chain) sequence. Naive CD8 T cells were sorted as CD8+CD4-CCR7+CD45RA+. Bulk libraries came from a prior protocol with listed TCR primers. TCRdb re-analysed the PCR reads in MiXCR, keeping a single row per CDR3 protein. This table holds around 460,000 distinct CDR3 sequences, about 25% found once. From germline, CDR1 is MNHEY and CDR2 SMNVEV (reference sequence). V lost 5 bases, J lost 8 bases, and 8 bases stayed unmatched. This CDR3 is built from 13 residues. This sample was taken from a study of molecular identifiers for immune sequencing clone quantification. Study background: Four of five RNA aliquots from roughly 21,000 or 96,000 naive CD8 T cells were sequenced.

The V and J genes are TRBV27 and TRBJ1-1, with 7 bases aligning to TRBD1. Sequencing input: naive CD8+ T cells from blood, with Jurkat cell RNA spiked in. Subset in this sample: FACS-sorted CD8+CD4-CCR7+CD45RA+ naive T cells. This TCR was sampled from a human donor in good health. Some libraries in this study had Jurkat cell RNA spiked in. CDR3 DNA: TGTGCCAGCAGTGACAGAACGGACAGGGAAGCTTTCTTT. This codes for CASSDRTDREAFF.